This T cell receptor (beta chain) was profiled in a study of blood T cells in healthy people across ages. This clonotype was observed at least ten times. Its target is not known. Using a J-beta primer mix together with a sample-barcoded 5' primer, a second PCR was run for about 6 to 11 cycles. Each CDR3 protein gets one entry after TCRdb re-called the 5' RACE reads with MiXCR. Of some 900,000 distinct CDR3 sequences detected, 29% appear once; the ten largest clones hold roughly a sixth. The CDR3 sequence is 15 residues long. The germline V gene has CDR1 SGHTA and CDR2 FQGNSA. V shed 1 base, J shed 4 bases, and the junction held 2 bases outside the gene matches. Study findings and constraints: Age brought a roughly linear fall in TCR beta diversity measured per million T cells. Long-lived and aged donors differed, with more naive CD4+ cells and higher diversity in the long-lived. A strong correlation was seen between TCR beta diversity and naive T cell percentage. Possibly confounding the expanded clonotype changes was the fact that donor CMV status was unknown.

The chain employs TRBV7-2 and TRBJ2-3; TRBD2 matches at 10 bases. The sample consisted of blood. This receptor was taken from a woman at least 80 years old in good health. CDR3 sequence (DNA): TGTGCCAGCAGCTTAGGAGGACTAGCGGCAGATACGCAGTATTTT. Its protein product is CASSLGGLAADTQYF. Full variable domain (missing parts from reference TRBV7-2 and TRBJ2-3): GAGVSQSPSNKVTEKGKDVELRCDPISGHTALYWYRQSLGQGLEFLIYFQGNSAPDKSGLPSDRFSAERTGGSVSTLTIQRTQQEDSAVYLCASSLGGLAADTQYFGPGTRLTVL.